This T cell receptor beta chain is drawn from a study of cytomegalovirus exposure and HLA in healthy donors (dated by TCRdb to the late 2010s). Concerning the study at large: In an earlier analysis of under 600 of the donors, 276 Gb of sequence data and 100 million or so unique TCR beta sequences from about 190 million T cells were reported. Approximately 300 gigabases of sequencing data and 91 million or so unique TCR sequences made up an early release that covered around 640 HLA-typed donors. Of the 398 genotyped donors, about 80% fell in the genetic ancestry cluster associated with self-reported Caucasian donors. The study aimed to test whether signatures of past pathogen exposure could be identified by cataloging public T cell receptors. The study profiled the T cell repertoires of 550 to 700 subjects by immunosequencing and related them to cytomegalovirus serostatus. A separate validation cohort of approximately 130 different subjects was used in addition to the 666-subject first cohort. To predict cytomegalovirus infection status, the study combined high-throughput TCR immunosequencing, statistical association of individual TCRs with disease status, and machine learning. A later analysis re-examined previously published TCR beta repertoires from around 670 donors and added high-resolution HLA genotyping to investigate patterns of TCR occurrence. The later analysis used no new phenotypic data to find candidate immune exposures, relying instead on TCR beta sequences and their occurrence across donors. In an earlier analysis of 587 of the donors, high-throughput TCR beta sequencing was used to judge whether each TCR beta V gene segment behaved as functional or pseudogenic. Donor age, sex, ethnicity and CMV serostatus were collected together with the repertoire data. In a later genetic analysis, genome-wide SNP genotypes for about three fifths of the roughly 670 donors were used, and that subset was treated as a discovery cohort. All discovery cohort repertoires had been generated using a single sequencing platform. HLA typing included class I and class II loci at four-digit resolution. The number of typed donors differed by locus: about 620-630 for A, B, C, DRB1 and DQB1; 522 for DQA1; 606 for DPA1; and around 490 for DPB1. Because of strong linkage in the cohort, roughly five DR-DQ haplotypes were treated as single units for association and clustering. Across under 500 genotyped donors of the cohort, an average of approximately 240,000 unique TCR beta nucleotide sequences per donor were sequenced, and 15% to 20% of those sequences were non-productive. Summary of the overall study and its limitations: According to the authors, the approach could potentially be generalized to other disease states and immunological phenotypes. In an earlier analysis of over 550 of the donors, most TCR beta V segments were observed in productive rearrangements about 87% or about 30% of the time, broadly matching IMGT annotations. The sequencing pipeline was judged likely to have produced a cluster of highly shared sequence variants as a technical artifact. A total of fewer than 200 TCR beta chains were listed by the study as associated with cytomegalovirus. The classifier was reported to diagnose cytomegalovirus status with high specificity and sensitivity in both the original and validation cohorts. Some IMGT-functional V segments, including TRBV6-2 and TRBV6-3, could not be distinguished by the 87-base-pair reads and were therefore excluded. Because some donors lacked HLA typing at each locus, the association tests relied only on the typed subset. A later analysis reported that several top co-occurrence clusters appeared linked to parvovirus B19, influenza, CMV and Epstein-Barr virus. Specific HLA alleles were associated with 15,000 to 20,000 TCR beta sequences at a false discovery rate of 0.05 in a later analysis. A further reported finding was that TCR beta sequences accurately predicted the HLA-A and HLA-B alleles for most subjects in the first cohort. Correlated functional status among segregating V segments might reflect linkage disequilibrium, but an unknown experimental factor could not be ruled out. According to a later genetic analysis, donors in an Asian-associated ancestry cluster had fewer N-insertions in productive TCRs than the roughly 700-donor mean. In a later analysis, TCR association rates were found to vary across HLA loci, with the most associated TCRs seen for DRB1 alleles and the fewest for HLA-C alleles. In this cohort, only TCR beta chains were sequenced, and detectable features were limited by the absence of alpha or paired-chain data. Most TCR sequences were seen in very few donors, while some public TCRs were found in many individuals. In vitro tests confirmed that a few of the cytomegalovirus-associated TCR beta chains recognize cytomegalovirus antigens. Some 16 rarely observed V segments, including chromosome 9 orphons, were excluded from the earlier analysis of several hundred of the donors because counts were too low. CMV serostatus was the only immune exposure information available for the cohort. In a later analysis, most CMV-associated TCR beta chains were found to appear HLA-restricted, with HLA associations seemingly driven largely by CMV exposure. In a later analysis, HLA-associated TCR beta chains were found to be more clonally expanded and to have lower generation probabilities than equally common non-associated chains. A later genetic analysis associated a missense DCLRE1C variant with V-gene and J-gene trimming of TCR beta chains, and an independent cohort replicated the association. Presence/absence analyses assumed roughly uniform sequencing depth across donors, an assumption that may not hold. Strong co-occurrence of HLA alleles, especially DR and DQ, made assigning TCR associations to individual alleles difficult.

The CDR3 runs 16 residues from the cysteine to the phenylalanine. Only the CDR3 region is kept as DNA, spanning 48 bases read in frame from base 1. CDR1 is given as SGHNT and CDR2 as YYREEE, both from the germline V gene (reference sequence). The germline V and J ends show losses of 4 bases and 5 bases respectively, and no gene match explains 8 bases of the junction. The cohort was made up of roughly 670 healthy bone marrow donors. Cohort members were all nominally healthy when sampled, although unrecorded immune exposures were likely present. The donor was CMV seronegative and was included in the group of under 450 seronegative cohort members. Each donor provided a peripheral blood sample, and peripheral blood mononuclear cells were used for TCR beta sequencing. Genomic DNA was extracted from the blood cell samples with the Qiagen DNeasy Blood Extraction Kit. Preparation of the library involved the immunoSEQ multiplex PCR assay. A mixture of 60 forward primers for TCR Vbeta segments and 13 reverse primers for TCR Jbeta segments was used in the multiplex PCR. Amplification of the CDR3 region of rearranged TCR beta genes was performed with a multiplex PCR assay on genomic DNA. The amplified TCR beta libraries were sequenced on the Illumina HiSeq System as 87-base-pair reads. The authors processed their data as follows. A later analysis tallied 75 million to 95 million unique TCR beta chains across the 650 to 750 repertoires, and about 10 million of those chains were shared by two or more donors. Raw reads were error-corrected and collapsed into unique sequences with a nearest-neighbor algorithm that merged closely related sequences to remove PCR and sequencing errors. CDR3 sequences were aligned to IMGT reference sequences to assign V, D and J gene segments. Each retained sequence needed at least a six-nucleotide match to both a V gene segment and a J gene segment. A rearrangement counted as productive if the CDR3 had no stop codons and remained in frame with V and J, and every other rearrangement counted as non-productive. Following IMGT convention, CDR3 was defined as the stretch from the second conserved V-encoded cysteine to the conserved J-encoded phenylalanine. In an earlier analysis of around 570 of the donors, sequences lacking an unambiguous match to a single V gene segment were excluded. An earlier analysis of a few hundred of the donors classified V segments as functional when productive rearrangements were above 56.7% and as segregating when the standard deviation between donors was above 5%. To diagnose cytomegalovirus status from the catalog of TCR beta chain sequences, a statistical classification framework was built. A later analysis assigned V and J genes by comparing TCR nucleotide sequences with IMGT/GENE-DB human TR gene sequences. A later analysis assigned CDR3 sequences and most-parsimonious VDJ recombination scenarios with the TCRdist pipeline. A later analysis defined each TCR beta chain by its CDR3 amino acid sequence plus V-gene family, and excluded reads lacking a unique V-gene family. A later analysis removed 592 highly shared, low-generation-probability nucleotide sequences to deal with suspected cross-contamination and a sequencing artifact. For each public chain, a later analysis derived a clonal expansion index from normalized ranks of inferred template counts within each repertoire. Generation probabilities in a later analysis came from a VDJ recombination model fitted to out-of-frame rearrangements, and those results were checked against IGoR. A later analysis scored TCR-TCR, TCR-HLA and TCR-CMV co-occurrence with hypergeometric tests, applying a repertoire-size bias correction to TCR pairs. In a later analysis, false discovery rates were estimated by permuting HLA or CMV assignments 20 times. A later analysis grouped co-occurring TCRs with DBSCAN, adding TCRdist sequence similarity when clustering within HLA-allele-positive subsets. Co-occurrence clustering excluded repertoires with fewer than 30,000 or more than 120,000 public chains, plus five with anomalous nucleotide sharing. TCRdb re-hosts the immuneACCESS table, in-frame sequences only. Its copies lack some clones; in the studies checked, an unresolved V gene accounts for under half of them, and the cause for the rest is not known. The DNA was the basis for D and trimming; V, J and clone size are from that table. In this sample the table shows about 180,000 clones, roughly 80% of which occur a single time. Jointly, the top ten make up around 2.2% of the sample.

About this clone itself: No antigen is known for it. Base qualities are not at hand, and no much larger clone is one base apart.

The sequence is built from TRBV5-4 and TRBJ1-5; TRBD1 fits 11 bases in the junction. The clonotype originates from a man in his 60s in good health and CMV-seronegative. The sequenced sample consisted of PBMCs. The CDR3 here reads CASSLRTGQGDQPQHF. The nucleotides are TGTGCCAGCAGCCTAAGAACGGGACAGGGGGATCAGCCCCAGCATTTT.